One and the same sample provided the 28 T cell receptor beta chains below, sequenced in a study of PD-1 blockade in mismatch repair-deficient tumors. Profiling relied on immunoSEQ multiplex PCR, and the TCRdb table lists in-frame clones only, not all of them. This table has roughly 79,000 clones, more than 80% appearing once. The specimen was peripheral blood, collected 44 weeks after starting pembrolizumab. All receptors come from an adult with mismatch repair-deficient cancer.

The V and J genes are TRBV29-1 and TRBJ2-5, with TRBD2 matching over 7 bases. The germline V gene has CDR1 SQVTM and CDR2 ANQGSEA. Losses at the gene ends were 5 bases for V and 4 bases for J; bases not matched to a gene: 7. The CDR3 sequence is 13 residues long. CDR3 DNA sequence: TGCAGCGTTCAAAGCGGGATAGCAGAGACCCAGTACTTC. Its translation is CSVQSGIAETQYF. Full variable domain (outside the CDR3, taken from reference TRBV29-1 and TRBJ2-5): SAVISQKPSRDICQRGTSLTIQCQVDSQVTMMFWYRQQPGQSLTLIATANQGSEATYESGFVIDKFPISRPNLTFSTLTVSNMSPEDSSIYLCSVQSGIAETQYFGPGTRLLVL.

The chain links TRBV6-6 to TRBJ1-5; D remains ambiguous. CDR3 length: 13 amino acids. In germline, CDR1 is MNHNY, CDR2 SVGAGI (reference sequence). Trimming took off 4 bases at V and 6 bases at J, with 10 bases between the two ends. For the CDR3, the DNA is TGTGCCAGCAGTTCACACCCGTTTCAGCCCCAGCATTTT. Protein product: CASSSHPFQPQHF.

This clone was counted a few times. The chain couples TRBV2 to TRBJ2-6; D not resolved. The CDR3 is made up of 16 amino acids. The germline V and J ends were trimmed by 8 bases and 0 bases, with 14 bases remaining between them. Germline lookup yields CDR1 SNHLY and CDR2 FYNNEI. Here the CDR3 DNA reads TGTGCCAGCGATAGGGAAAAGAGCTCTGGGGCCAACGTCCTGACTTTC. Translation: CASDREKSSGANVLTF.

The chain is built from TRBV23-1 and TRBJ1-1; D gene uncertain. TRBV23-1 has ORF status, its function being uncertain. V lost 3 bases, J lost 1 base, and 12 bases lay in between. The CDR3 is made up of 15 amino acids. The CDR3 nucleotides are TGCGCCAGCAGTCACACCCTTGACGAGAACACTGAAGCTTTCTTT. This gives the protein CASSHTLDENTEAFF.

This clone was seen a few times. V gene TRBV6-5 combines with J gene TRBJ2-7, with TRBD2 matching over 8 bases. Per germline, CDR1 MNHEY and CDR2 SVGAGI. This CDR3 has 13 amino acids. The V gene end was trimmed by 6 bases and the J gene end by 5 bases; junction bases not matched to a gene: 6. CDR3 amino acids: CASRRGGDNEQYF. As DNA, the CDR3 is TGTGCCAGCAGACGGGGGGGTGACAACGAGCAGTACTTC.

The chain couples TRBV15 to TRBJ2-5; 9 bases match TRBD1. The CDR3 covers 16 residues. The germline gives CDR1 LNHNV, CDR2 YYDKDF (reference sequence). With V trimmed by 5 bases and J by 5 bases, 12 bases remained unmatched. The CDR3 loop reads CATSPQDRGSWETQYF. As DNA, the CDR3 is TGTGCCACCAGCCCTCAGGACAGGGGTTCGTGGGAGACCCAGTACTTC.

This sequence joins TRBV19 and TRBJ2-3; 10 bases agree with TRBD2. The J segment lost 2 bases and the V segment lost 6 bases, leaving 11 bases of the junction unmatched. The CDR3 is 17 amino acids. CDR1 LNHDA and CDR2 SQIVND come from the germline V gene (reference sequence). CDR3 bases: TGTGCCAGTAGCAAAAAGCGGACTAGCGGAACCACAGATACGCAGTATTTT. Protein product: CASSKKRTSGTTDTQYF.

The chain joins TRBV6-1 to TRBJ1-2, with 7 positions matching TRBD1. Looked up from germline, CDR1 is MNHNS and CDR2 is SASEGT. V gave up 8 bases and J gave up 7 bases; unmatched junction bases: 16. The length of the CDR3 is 15 residues. DNA for the CDR3: TGTGCCAGCCCGGAGGGGGAGGGGGCGGGGGCTGGCTACACCTTC. It codes for CASPEGEGAGAGYTF.

This sequence joins TRBV6-1 and TRBJ2-3; 7 positions agree with TRBD2. CDR3 length equals 16 residues. The V and J ends lost 2 bases and 4 bases, in that order; junction bases with no gene match: 9. Per germline, CDR1 MNHNS and CDR2 SASEGT. CDR3 DNA sequence: TGTGCCAGCAGTGAATGGATGGCGGGAGTAGCAGATACGCAGTATTTT. Translated, it gives CASSEWMAGVADTQYF.

The chain couples TRBV2 to TRBJ1-3; D is unresolved. The length of the CDR3 is 13 residues. Germline CDR1 is SNHLY and CDR2 is FYNNEI. Trimming removed 8 bases at V and 0 bases at J, with 8 bases between. The CDR3 here is CASVQFSGNTIYF. CDR3 sequence (DNA): TGTGCCAGCGTTCAATTCTCTGGAAACACCATATATTTT.

The CDR3 region has the DNA TGTGCCAGCAGCAGGATGGGCGGATCAGGGGCCGGGGCCAACGTCCTGACTTTC. Protein: CASSRMGGSGAGANVLTF. The chain has TRBV7-8 and TRBJ2-6, with D possibly being TRBD1 (6 bases). CDR1 SGHVS and CDR2 FQNEAQ come from the germline V gene. The CDR3 contains 18 residues. Between the trimmed V and J ends, which lost 5 bases and 4 bases, there was a span of 21 bases.

The rearrangement links TRBV10-1 to TRBJ2-3; D may be TRBD2 (6 bases). The V gene's germline CDR1 is WNHNN and CDR2 SYGVQD (reference sequence). The CDR3 has 15 amino acids. Deletions cut 0 bases from V and 2 bases from J, with 9 bases between. In DNA form, the CDR3 reads TGCGCCAGCAGTGAGTCGGGGGACTTCACAGATACGCAGTATTTT. It specifies CASSESGDFTDTQYF.

J is TRBJ2-3 and V is TRBV19; TRBD1 matches at 10 bases. The CDR3 extends over 14 amino acids. From germline, CDR1 is LNHDA and CDR2 SQIVND (reference sequence). Trimming took 8 bases from V and 7 from J; bases not matched to a gene: 9. The CDR3 sequence: CASSSGTGAYTQYF. As DNA, the CDR3 is TGTGCCAGTTCCTCCGGGACAGGGGCCTATACGCAGTATTTT.

The rearrangement uses TRBV10-3 and TRBJ2-1; TRBD2 might be the D (6 bases). The CDR3 runs 14 residues. The V gene lost 8 bases and the J gene lost 9 bases, with 20 bases spanning the gap. Germline V gene lookup returns CDR1 ENHRY and CDR2 SYGVKD. The CDR3: CAIDSGLMGSEQFF. CDR3 DNA: TGTGCCATCGATAGCGGCCTCATGGGCAGTGAGCAGTTCTTC.

This clone has just a few counts. The chain couples TRBV10-1 to TRBJ2-7; no definite D call. This CDR3 has 13 residues. Germline V gives CDR1 WNHNN, CDR2 SYGVQD (reference sequence). V was trimmed by 9 bases and J by 2 bases, leaving 14 bases between them. CDR3 loop: CASGPDETYEQYF. CDR3 DNA: TGCGCCAGTGGCCCGGACGAAACCTACGAGCAGTACTTC.

This sequence joins TRBV27 and TRBJ2-6; possible D gene TRBD2, 7 bases. The CDR3 sequence is 18 residues long. The germline CDR1 and CDR2 sequences are MNHEY and SMNVEV (reference sequence). With 6 bases removed from V and 0 bases from J, the gap between germline ends came to 18 bases. The CDR3 region has the DNA TGTGCCAGCAGATTTAAGGGAGGGGGTTACTCTGGGGCCAACGTCCTGACTTTC. Its protein product is CASRFKGGGYSGANVLTF.

The J gene is TRBJ2-1, the V gene TRBV19; 7 bases agree with TRBD2. Per the germline V gene, CDR1 is LNHDA and CDR2 is SQIVND (reference sequence). V shed 3 bases, J shed 6 bases, and the junction held 11 bases outside the gene matches. This CDR3 is built from 16 residues. CDR3 loop: CASSMLAGVSGNEQFF. DNA for the CDR3: TGTGCCAGTAGTATGCTGGCGGGAGTCAGTGGCAATGAGCAGTTCTTC.

This clone has at least ten counts. The chain is built from TRBV7-2 and TRBJ2-7, with 7 bases matching TRBD1. CDR1 and CDR2 from the germline V gene are SGHTA and FQGNSA. Trimming at V came to 4 bases and at J to 0 bases, leaving 9 bases not matched to a gene. The CDR3 runs to 16 residues. The CDR3 bases are TGTGCCAGCAGCTCGAAAGGGGGCGTGAGCTCCTACGAGCAGTACTTC. Translation: CASSSKGGVSSYEQYF.

The chain couples TRBV6-6 to TRBJ2-7; no reliable D call. V was cut by 0 bases and J by 7 bases, with 4 bases left in between. The CDR3 totals 11 residues. The germline V gene has CDR1 MNHNY and CDR2 SVGAGI (reference sequence). DNA for the CDR3: TGTGCCAGCAGTTACTCGGGAGAGCAGTACTTC. Translation: CASSYSGEQYF.

The chain couples TRBV10-1 to TRBJ2-1, with 8 bases lining up with TRBD1. V shed 6 bases, J shed 3 bases, and the junction held 7 bases outside the gene matches. The CDR3 is 15 amino acids. The germline CDR1 and CDR2 sequences are WNHNN and SYGVQD (reference sequence). CDR3 coding DNA: TGCGCCAGCAGCCCGACAGGGGACTTCTACAATGAGCAGTTCTTC. This translates into CASSPTGDFYNEQFF.

This chain uses TRBV28 with TRBJ2-7; D gene uncertain. This CDR3 has 14 amino acids. V lost 8 bases and J 2 bases, leaving 16 bases between the germline ends. Germline V gene data show CDR1 as MDHEN and CDR2 as SYDVKM. In nucleotides, the CDR3 is TGTGCCAGCCTTCCGCGCGCGGAGACCTACGAGCAGTACTTC. Amino acid sequence: CASLPRAETYEQYF.

The rearrangement links TRBV15 to TRBJ2-1; D possibly corresponds to TRBD1 (6 bases). This CDR3 contains 16 residues. V lost 0 bases, J lost 6 bases, and 15 bases lay in between. CDR1 LNHNV and CDR2 YYDKDF come from the germline V gene (reference sequence). CDR3 in DNA: TGTGCCACCAGCAGAGATAGGGGGTATATCACCAATGAGCAGTTCTTC. This encodes CATSRDRGYITNEQFF.

The chain uses TRBV27 and TRBJ2-1, with 11 bases matching TRBD2. CDR1 is MNHEY and CDR2 is SMNVEV in the germline V gene (reference sequence). V gave up 5 bases and J gave up 8 bases; unmatched junction bases: 5. The CDR3 length is 14 residues. The CDR3 DNA follows: TGTGCCAGCAGTCCGACTAGCGGGGTCGATGAGCAGTTCTTC. This codes for CASSPTSGVDEQFF.

This clone occurred a few times. The gene calls are TRBV6-6 and TRBJ2-5; D is possibly TRBD1 (6 bases). The V end was cut by 8 bases, the J end by 2 bases, with 12 bases between. The CDR3 spans 13 residues. The germline V gene has CDR1 MNHNY and CDR2 SVGAGI (reference sequence). CDR3 residues: CASQKDSQETQYF. The CDR3 coding sequence is TGTGCCAGCCAAAAGGACAGTCAAGAGACCCAGTACTTC.

The V call is TRBV5-1, the J call TRBJ2-3; 7 bases align to TRBD1. CDR1 is SGHRS and CDR2 is YFSETQ in the germline V gene. V lost 5 bases, J lost 5 bases, and 5 bases stayed unmatched. The CDR3 covers 13 residues. The CDR3 bases are TGCGCCAGCAGGGCAGGGGGTGGAGATACGCAGTATTTT. Its protein is CASRAGGGDTQYF.

The chain couples TRBV19 to TRBJ1-5; D unclear. CDR1 is LNHDA, CDR2 SQIVND, per germline (reference sequence). V was trimmed by 1 base and J by 2 bases, leaving 9 bases between them. The CDR3 is made up of 15 amino acids. CDR3 region: CASSIGRQGNQPQHF. The CDR3 nucleotides are TGTGCCAGTAGTATAGGTAGGCAGGGCAATCAGCCCCAGCATTTT.

V is TRBV18 and J is TRBJ1-2, with unresolved D. The CDR3 totals 14 residues. The germline V and J ends were trimmed by 2 bases and 1 base, with 8 bases remaining between them. Germline V gives CDR1 KGHSH, CDR2 LQKENI. The CDR3 region has the DNA TGTGCCAGCTCACCAGGGAGATATAACTATGGCTACACCTTC. This gives the protein CASSPGRYNYGYTF.

The chain employs TRBV21-1 and TRBJ2-3; TRBD2, the D gene given by the table, was not confirmed from the DNA. TRBV21-1 is listed as a pseudogene. This CDR3 has 15 amino acids. The DNA for the CDR3 is TGTGCCAGCAGCTGGGAGCCCCGGCACCCAGATACGCAGTATTTT. Translated, it gives CASSWEPRHPDTQYF.